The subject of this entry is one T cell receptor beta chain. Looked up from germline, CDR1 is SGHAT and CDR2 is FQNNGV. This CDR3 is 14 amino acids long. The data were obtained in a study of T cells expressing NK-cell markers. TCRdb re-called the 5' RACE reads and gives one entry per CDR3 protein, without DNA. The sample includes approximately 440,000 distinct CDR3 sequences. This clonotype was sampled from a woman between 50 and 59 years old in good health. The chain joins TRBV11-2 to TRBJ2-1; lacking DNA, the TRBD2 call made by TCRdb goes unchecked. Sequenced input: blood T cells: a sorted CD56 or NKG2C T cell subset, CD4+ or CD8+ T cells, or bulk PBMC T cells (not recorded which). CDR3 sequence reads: CASSSGQGLNEQFF. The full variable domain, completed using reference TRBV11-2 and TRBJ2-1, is EAGVAQSPRYKIIEKRQSVAFWCNPISGHATLYWYQQILGQGPKLLIQFQNNGVVDDSQLPKDRFSAERLKGVDSTLKIQPAKLEDSAVYLCASSSGQGLNEQFFGPGTRLTVL.